This T cell receptor (beta chain) was recorded in a study of response to subunit inactivated influenza vaccine. Using its own MiXCR run on the RT-PCR reads, TCRdb lists one record per CDR3 protein. Of about 830,000 distinct CDR3 sequences listed, about 18% are singletons. This CDR3 comprises 15 residues. CDR1 is LGHDT and CDR2 is YNNKEL in the germline V gene (reference sequence). Trimming removed 3 bases from V and 6 bases from J, with 15 bases in between. Whole-study findings and limits: With each seasonal influenza vaccination, the authors suggested, few new T cells are recruited.

This clonotype was seen many times. Its antigen is not identified. The sample here was PBMCs from blood, taken roughly 5 days after vaccination. This clonotype originated in a man between 45 and 60 years old who received an inactivated influenza vaccine. The gene calls are TRBV3-1 and TRBJ1-3, with D possibly being TRBD1 (5 bases). The CDR3 DNA is TGTGCCAGCAGCCATGGCCCCGGGACGCAAAACACCATATATTTT. It yields the protein CASSHGPGTQNTIYF.